This T cell receptor beta chain was documented in a study of cytomegalovirus exposure and HLA in healthy donors. A multiplex PCR was run with 60 Vbeta primers and 13 Jbeta primers. Sequencing used immunoSEQ multiplex PCR; TCRdb keeps in-frame clones, though not all of them. The sample consists of 150,000 to 200,000 clones, more than 80% of them appearing once. Trimming took 4 bases from V and 1 from J; bases not matched to a gene: 7. This CDR3 contains 17 residues. The germline V gene has CDR1 SGHDN and CDR2 FVKESK. Material for sequencing was PBMCs. The gene calls are TRBV14 and TRBJ2-5; TRBD2 matches at 12 bases. The TCR originated in a boy younger than 18 in good health and CMV-seronegative. The DNA of the CDR3 is TGTGCCAGCAGCCCCATAGGACTAGCGGGGAGCCAAGAGACCCAGTACTTC. Translating it yields CASSPIGLAGSQETQYF.